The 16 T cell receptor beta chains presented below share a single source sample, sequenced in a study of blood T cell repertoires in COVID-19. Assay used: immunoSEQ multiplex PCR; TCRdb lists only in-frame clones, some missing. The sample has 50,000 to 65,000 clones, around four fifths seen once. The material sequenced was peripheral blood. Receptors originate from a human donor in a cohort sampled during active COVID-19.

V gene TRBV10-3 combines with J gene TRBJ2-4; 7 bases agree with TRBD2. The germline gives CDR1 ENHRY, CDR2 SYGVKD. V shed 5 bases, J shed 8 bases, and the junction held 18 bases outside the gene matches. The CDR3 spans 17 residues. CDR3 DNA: TGTGCCATCAGTACAGATGGAAGGGGCGGGAGTCCGCACATTCAGTACTTC. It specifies CAISTDGRGGSPHIQYF.

The CDR3 nucleotides are TGTGCCACCACCCGGGATCCCCAAGAGACCCAGTACTTC. Translation gives CATTRDPQETQYF. This chain uses TRBV12-3 or TRBV12-4 with TRBJ2-5; D perhaps matches TRBD2 (5 bases). Trimming left V 10 bases short and J 1 base short, with 13 bases between. The CDR3 length is 13 residues.

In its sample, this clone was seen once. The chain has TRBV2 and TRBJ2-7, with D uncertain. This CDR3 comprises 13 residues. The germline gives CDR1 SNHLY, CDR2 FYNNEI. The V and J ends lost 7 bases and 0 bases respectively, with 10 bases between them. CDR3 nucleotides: TGTGCCAGCAATTACGACACCTCCTACGAGCAGTACTTC. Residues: CASNYDTSYEQYF.

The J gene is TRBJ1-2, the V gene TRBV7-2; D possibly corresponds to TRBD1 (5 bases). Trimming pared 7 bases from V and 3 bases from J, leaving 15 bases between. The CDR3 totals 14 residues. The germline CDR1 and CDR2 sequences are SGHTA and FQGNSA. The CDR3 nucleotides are TGTGCCAGCACCTTGACAGAAGCATACTATGGCTACACCTTC. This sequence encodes CASTLTEAYYGYTF.

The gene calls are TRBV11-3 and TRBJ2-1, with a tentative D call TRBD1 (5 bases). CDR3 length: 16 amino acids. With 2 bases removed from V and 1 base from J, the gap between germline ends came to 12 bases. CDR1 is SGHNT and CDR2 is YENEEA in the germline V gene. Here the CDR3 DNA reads TGTGCCAGCAGCTTAAGGGGAAGAGGATCCTACAATGAGCAGTTCTTC. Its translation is CASSLRGRGSYNEQFF. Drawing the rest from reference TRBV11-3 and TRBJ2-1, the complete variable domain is EAGVVQSPRYKIIEKKQPVAFWCNPISGHNTLYWYLQNLGQGPELLIRYENEEAVDDSQLPKDRFSAERLKGVDSTLKIQPAELGDSAVYLCASSLRGRGSYNEQFFGPGTRLTVL.

CDR3 in DNA: TGTGCCAGCAGTCTCCGGGGATGGAAGGTTTACTCCTACAATGAGCAGTTCTTC. It encodes CASSLRGWKVYSYNEQFF. V usage is TRBV27 and J usage is TRBJ2-1, with D maybe TRBD2 (5 bases). Germline-derived CDR1 and CDR2 are MNHEY and SMNVEV (reference sequence). The V end was cut by 5 bases, the J end by 0 bases, with 20 bases between. CDR3 length: 18 amino acids.

The CDR3 loop is CATSPRTFGYGYTF. CDR3 DNA sequence: TGTGCCACCAGCCCAAGGACTTTTGGCTATGGCTACACCTTC. V usage is TRBV24-1 and J usage is TRBJ1-2, with no clear D. V was pared by 7 bases and J by 4 bases, with 15 bases between. The germline gives CDR1 KGHDR, CDR2 SFDVKD. This CDR3 has 14 residues.

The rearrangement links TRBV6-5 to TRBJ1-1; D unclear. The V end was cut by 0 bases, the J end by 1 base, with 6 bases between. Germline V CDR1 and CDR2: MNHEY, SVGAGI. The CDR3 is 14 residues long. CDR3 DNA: TGTGCCAGCAGTTACTCGAGTGCGAACACTGAAGCTTTCTTT. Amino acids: CASSYSSANTEAFF.

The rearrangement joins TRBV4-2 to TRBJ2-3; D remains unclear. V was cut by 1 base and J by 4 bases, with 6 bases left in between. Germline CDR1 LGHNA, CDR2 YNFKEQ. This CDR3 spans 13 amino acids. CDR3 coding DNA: TGTGCCAGCAGCCAAGGCGAAGCAGATACGCAGTATTTT. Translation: CASSQGEADTQYF.

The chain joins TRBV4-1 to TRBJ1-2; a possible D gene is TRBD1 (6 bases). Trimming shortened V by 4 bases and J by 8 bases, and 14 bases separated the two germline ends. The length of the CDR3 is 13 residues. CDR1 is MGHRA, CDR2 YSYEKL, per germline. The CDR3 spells CASSRMGAQGYTF. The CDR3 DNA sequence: TGCGCCAGCAGCCGCATGGGGGCGCAAGGCTACACCTTC.

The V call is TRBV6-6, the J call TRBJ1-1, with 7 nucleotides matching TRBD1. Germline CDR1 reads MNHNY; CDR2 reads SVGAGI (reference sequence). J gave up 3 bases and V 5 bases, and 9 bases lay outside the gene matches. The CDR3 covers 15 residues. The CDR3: CASSPRGGADTEAFF. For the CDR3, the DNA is TGTGCCAGCAGTCCCCGAGGGGGCGCGGACACTGAAGCTTTCTTT.

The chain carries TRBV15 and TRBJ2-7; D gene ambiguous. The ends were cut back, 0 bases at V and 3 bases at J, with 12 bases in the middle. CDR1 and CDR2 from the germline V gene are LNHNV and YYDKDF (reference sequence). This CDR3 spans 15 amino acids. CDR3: CATSRDLAQSYEQYF. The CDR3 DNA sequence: TGTGCCACCAGCAGAGATCTGGCACAAAGCTACGAGCAGTACTTC.

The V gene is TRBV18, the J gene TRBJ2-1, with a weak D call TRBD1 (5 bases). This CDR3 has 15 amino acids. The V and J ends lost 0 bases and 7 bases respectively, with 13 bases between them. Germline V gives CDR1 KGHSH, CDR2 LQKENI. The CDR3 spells CASSPPNRKRNEQFF. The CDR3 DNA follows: TGTGCCAGCTCACCACCGAACAGGAAAAGGAATGAGCAGTTCTTC.

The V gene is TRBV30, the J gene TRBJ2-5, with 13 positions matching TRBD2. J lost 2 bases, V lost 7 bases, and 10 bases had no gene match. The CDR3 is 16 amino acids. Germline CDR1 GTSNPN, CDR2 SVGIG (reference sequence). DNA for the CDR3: TGTGCCTACAGTACGGGACTAGCGGGGCCGCAAGAGACCCAGTACTTC. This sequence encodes CAYSTGLAGPQETQYF. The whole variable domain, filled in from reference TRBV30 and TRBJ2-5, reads SQTIHQWPATLVQPVGSPLSLECTVEGTSNPNLYWYRQAAGRGLQLLFYSVGIGQISSEVPQNLSASRPQDRQFILSSKKLLLSDSGFYLCAYSTGLAGPQETQYFGPGTRLLVL.

The CDR3 loop is CAWSVDGLNEQFF. The CDR3 bases are TGTGCCTGGAGTGTAGATGGCCTCAATGAGCAGTTCTTC. This sequence joins TRBV30 and TRBJ2-1; D is unclear. Germline V gene lookup returns CDR1 GTSNPN and CDR2 SVGIG (reference sequence). This CDR3 region has 13 residues. The V end was cut by 0 bases, the J end by 6 bases, with 9 bases between.

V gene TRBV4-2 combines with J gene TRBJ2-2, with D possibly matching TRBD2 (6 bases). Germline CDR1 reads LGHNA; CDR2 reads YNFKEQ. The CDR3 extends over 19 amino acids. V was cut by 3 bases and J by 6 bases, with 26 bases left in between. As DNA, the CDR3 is TGTGCCAGCAGCCAGGAACCGGGCCCCCTCCAATGGGAGGCCGGGGAGCTGTTTTTT. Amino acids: CASSQEPGPLQWEAGELFF.